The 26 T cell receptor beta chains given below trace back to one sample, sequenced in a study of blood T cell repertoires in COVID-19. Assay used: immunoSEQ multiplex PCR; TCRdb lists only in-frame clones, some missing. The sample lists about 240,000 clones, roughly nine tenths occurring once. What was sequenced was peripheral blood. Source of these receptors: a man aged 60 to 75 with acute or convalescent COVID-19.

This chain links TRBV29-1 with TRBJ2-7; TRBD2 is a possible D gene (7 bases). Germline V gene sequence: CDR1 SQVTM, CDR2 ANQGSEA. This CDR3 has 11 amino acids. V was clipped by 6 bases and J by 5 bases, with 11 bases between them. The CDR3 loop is CSVLGGDEQYF. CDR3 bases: TGCAGCGTCCTAGGGGGGGACGAGCAGTACTTC.

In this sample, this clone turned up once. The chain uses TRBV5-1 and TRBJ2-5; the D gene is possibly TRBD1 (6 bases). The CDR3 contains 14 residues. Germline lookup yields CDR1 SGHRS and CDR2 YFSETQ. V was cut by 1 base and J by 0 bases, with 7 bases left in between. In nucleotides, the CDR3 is TGCGCCAGCAGCTTGAGGACAGACCAAGAGACCCAGTACTTC. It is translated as CASSLRTDQETQYF.

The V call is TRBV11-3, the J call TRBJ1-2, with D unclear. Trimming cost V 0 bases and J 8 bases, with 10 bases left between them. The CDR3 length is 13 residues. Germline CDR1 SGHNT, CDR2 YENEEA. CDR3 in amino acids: CASSLDPVSGYTF. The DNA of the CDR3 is TGTGCCAGCAGCTTAGATCCCGTTTCCGGCTACACCTTC. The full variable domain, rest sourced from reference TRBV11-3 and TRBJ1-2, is EAGVVQSPRYKIIEKKQPVAFWCNPISGHNTLYWYLQNLGQGPELLIRYENEEAVDDSQLPKDRFSAERLKGVDSTLKIQPAELGDSAVYLCASSLDPVSGYTFGSGTRLTVV.

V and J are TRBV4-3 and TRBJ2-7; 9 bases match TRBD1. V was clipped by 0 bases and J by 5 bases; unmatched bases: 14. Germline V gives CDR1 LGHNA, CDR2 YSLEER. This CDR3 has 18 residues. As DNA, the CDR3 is TGCGCCAGCAGCCAAGATTGGGGACAGGGAATTCTGGAGGACGAGCAGTACTTC. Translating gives CASSQDWGQGILEDEQYF.

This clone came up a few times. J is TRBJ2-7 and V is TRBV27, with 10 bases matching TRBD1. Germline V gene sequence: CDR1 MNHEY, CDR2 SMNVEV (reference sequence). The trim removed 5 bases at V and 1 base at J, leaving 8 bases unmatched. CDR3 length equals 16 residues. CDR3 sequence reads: CASSPRTGGGSYEQYF. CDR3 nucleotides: TGTGCCAGCAGTCCCAGGACAGGGGGAGGATCCTACGAGCAGTACTTC.

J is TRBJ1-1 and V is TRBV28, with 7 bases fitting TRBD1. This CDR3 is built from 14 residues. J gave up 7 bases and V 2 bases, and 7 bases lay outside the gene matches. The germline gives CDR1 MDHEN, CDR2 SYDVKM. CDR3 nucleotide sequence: TGTGCCAGCAGTTTAAGTTGGGGACAGCTTGAAGCTTTCTTT. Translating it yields CASSLSWGQLEAFF.

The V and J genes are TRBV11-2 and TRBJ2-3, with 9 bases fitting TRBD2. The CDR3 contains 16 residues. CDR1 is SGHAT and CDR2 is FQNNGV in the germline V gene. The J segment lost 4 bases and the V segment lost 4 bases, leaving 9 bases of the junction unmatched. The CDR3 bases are TGTGCCAGCAGCTCGAAGACTAGCGGAGGGGCAGATACGCAGTATTTT. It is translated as CASSSKTSGGADTQYF.

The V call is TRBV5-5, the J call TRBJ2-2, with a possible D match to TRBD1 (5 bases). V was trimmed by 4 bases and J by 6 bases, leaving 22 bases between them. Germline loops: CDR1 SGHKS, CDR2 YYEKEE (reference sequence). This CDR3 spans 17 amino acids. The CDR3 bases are TGTGCCAGCAGCCCCAGGACAACGTATTTGGAACCCGGGGAGCTGTTTTTT. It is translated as CASSPRTTYLEPGELFF.

This CDR3 reads CASSPGTLGTGGETQYF. The CDR3 coding sequence is TGCGCCAGCAGCCCCGGCACCTTAGGGACAGGGGGAGAGACCCAGTACTTC. The V call is TRBV5-1, the J call TRBJ2-5; TRBD1 matches 11 bases. The CDR3 runs to 17 residues. Germline V lookup: CDR1 SGHRS, CDR2 YFSETQ. J gave up 4 bases and V 4 bases, and 12 bases lay outside the gene matches. The full variable domain, with the rest looked up from reference TRBV5-1 and TRBJ2-5, is KAGVTQTPRYLIKTRGQQVTLSCSPISGHRSVSWYQQTPGQGLQFLFEYFSETQRNKGNFPGRFSGRQFSNSRSEMNVSTLELGDSALYLCASSPGTLGTGGETQYFGPGTRLLVL.

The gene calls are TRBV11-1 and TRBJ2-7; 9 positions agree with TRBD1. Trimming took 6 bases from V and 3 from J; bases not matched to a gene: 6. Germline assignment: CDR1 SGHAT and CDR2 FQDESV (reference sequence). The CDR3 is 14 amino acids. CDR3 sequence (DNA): TGTGCCAGCAGTCCGGGACAGGGCAACTACGAGCAGTACTTC. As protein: CASSPGQGNYEQYF.

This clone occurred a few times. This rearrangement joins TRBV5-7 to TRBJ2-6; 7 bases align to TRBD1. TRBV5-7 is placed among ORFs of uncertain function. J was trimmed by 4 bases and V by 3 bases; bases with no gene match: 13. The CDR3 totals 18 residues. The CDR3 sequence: CASSSTGTDLYGANVLTF. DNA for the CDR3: TGTGCCAGCAGCTCGACCGGGACAGATTTGTACGGGGCCAACGTCCTGACTTTC.

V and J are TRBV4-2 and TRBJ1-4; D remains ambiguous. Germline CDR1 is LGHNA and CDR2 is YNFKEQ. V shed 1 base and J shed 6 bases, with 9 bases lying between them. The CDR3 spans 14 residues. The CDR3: CASSQAGKDEKLFF. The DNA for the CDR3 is TGTGCCAGCAGCCAAGCAGGAAAGGATGAAAAACTGTTTTTT.

CDR3 amino acids: CASSVVVFGELFF. The CDR3 coding sequence is TGTGCCAGCAGCGTCGTAGTCTTCGGGGAGCTGTTTTTT. The V gene is TRBV9, the J gene TRBJ2-2; D unresolved. Trimming left V 2 bases short and J 7 bases short, with 9 bases between. CDR1 and CDR2 (germline): SGDLS, YYNGEE. This CDR3 region has 13 residues.

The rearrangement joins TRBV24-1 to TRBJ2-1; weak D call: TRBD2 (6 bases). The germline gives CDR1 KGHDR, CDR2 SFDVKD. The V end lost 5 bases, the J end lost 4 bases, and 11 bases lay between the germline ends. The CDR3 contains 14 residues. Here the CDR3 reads CATSVPGTYNEQFF. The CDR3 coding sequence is TGTGCCACCAGTGTCCCCGGGACTTACAATGAGCAGTTCTTC.

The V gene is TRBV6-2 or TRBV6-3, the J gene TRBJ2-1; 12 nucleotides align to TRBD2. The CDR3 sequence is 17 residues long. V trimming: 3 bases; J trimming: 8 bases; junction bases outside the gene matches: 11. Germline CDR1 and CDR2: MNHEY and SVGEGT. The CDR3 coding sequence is TGTGCCAGCAGTTATGAACTTGGGCTAGCGGGAGGGGATGAGCAGTTCTTC. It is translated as CASSYELGLAGGDEQFF.

In DNA, the CDR3 is TGTGCAAGTCGCTTAAGACAGGGGAGTTGGGAGCAGTTCTTC. Translation: CASRLRQGSWEQFF. This chain joins TRBV12-2 and TRBJ2-1; TRBD1, as called in the table, went unchecked against the DNA. TRBV12-2 has pseudogene status. This CDR3 has 14 residues.

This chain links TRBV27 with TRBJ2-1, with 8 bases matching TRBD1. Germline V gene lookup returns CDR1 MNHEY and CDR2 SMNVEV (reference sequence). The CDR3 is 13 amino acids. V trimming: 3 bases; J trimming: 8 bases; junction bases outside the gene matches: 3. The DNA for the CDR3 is TGTGCCAGCAGTTTTCAGGGGGCGTATGAGCAGTTCTTC. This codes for CASSFQGAYEQFF.

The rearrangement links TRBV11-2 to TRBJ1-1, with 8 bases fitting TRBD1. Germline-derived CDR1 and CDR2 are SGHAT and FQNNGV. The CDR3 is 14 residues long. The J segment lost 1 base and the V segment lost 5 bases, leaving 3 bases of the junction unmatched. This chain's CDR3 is CASSPGQANTEAFF. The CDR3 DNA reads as TGTGCCAGCAGCCCGGGACAGGCGAACACTGAAGCTTTCTTT.

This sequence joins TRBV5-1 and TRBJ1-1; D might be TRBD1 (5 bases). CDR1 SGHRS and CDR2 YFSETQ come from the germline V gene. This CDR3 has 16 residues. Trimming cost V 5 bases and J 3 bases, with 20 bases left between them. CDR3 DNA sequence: TGCGCCAGCAGAGTGAGCTTTGGGGGAGGGGACACTGAAGCTTTCTTT. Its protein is CASRVSFGGGDTEAFF. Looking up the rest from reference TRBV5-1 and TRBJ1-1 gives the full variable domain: KAGVTQTPRYLIKTRGQQVTLSCSPISGHRSVSWYQQTPGQGLQFLFEYFSETQRNKGNFPGRFSGRQFSNSRSEMNVSTLELGDSALYLCASRVSFGGGDTEAFFGQGTRLTVV.

CDR3 coding DNA: TGTGCCAGCAGTTACGACCGGGGGAATGGCTACACCTTC. Its translation: CASSYDRGNGYTF. The chain is built from TRBV6-5 and TRBJ1-2, with D perhaps matching TRBD1 (5 bases). Germline lookup yields CDR1 MNHEY and CDR2 SVGAGI. V gave up 2 bases and J gave up 6 bases, with 10 bases separating them. The CDR3 loop spans 13 amino acids.

This chain's CDR3 is CASSEVRGDTQYF. The CDR3 DNA is TGTGCCAGCAGTGAAGTAAGGGGGGATACGCAGTATTTT. V usage is TRBV6-1 and J usage is TRBJ2-3; D might be TRBD1 (6 bases). V was trimmed by 1 base and J by 6 bases, leaving 8 bases between them. Per germline, CDR1 MNHNS and CDR2 SASEGT. The CDR3 is 13 amino acids.

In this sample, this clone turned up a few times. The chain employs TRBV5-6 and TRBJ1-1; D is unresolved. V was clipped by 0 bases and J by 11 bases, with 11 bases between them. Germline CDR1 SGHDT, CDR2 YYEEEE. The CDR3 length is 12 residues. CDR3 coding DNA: TGTGCCAGCAGCTTGGGGACTTTAGGGGCTTTCTTT. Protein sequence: CASSLGTLGAFF.

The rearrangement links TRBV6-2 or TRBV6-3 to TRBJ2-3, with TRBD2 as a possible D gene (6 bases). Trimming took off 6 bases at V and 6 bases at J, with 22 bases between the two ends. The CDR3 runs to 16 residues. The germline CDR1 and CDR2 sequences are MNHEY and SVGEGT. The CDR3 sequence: CASSRQSREPPDTQYF. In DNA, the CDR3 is TGTGCCAGCAGCCGACAGAGCCGGGAGCCACCGGATACGCAGTATTTT.

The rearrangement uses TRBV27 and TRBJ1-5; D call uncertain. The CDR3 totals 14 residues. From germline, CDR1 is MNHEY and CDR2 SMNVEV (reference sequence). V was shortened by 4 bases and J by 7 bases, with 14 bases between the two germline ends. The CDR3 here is CASSYGYAEQPQHF. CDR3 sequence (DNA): TGTGCCAGCAGTTACGGGTATGCGGAACAGCCCCAGCATTTT.

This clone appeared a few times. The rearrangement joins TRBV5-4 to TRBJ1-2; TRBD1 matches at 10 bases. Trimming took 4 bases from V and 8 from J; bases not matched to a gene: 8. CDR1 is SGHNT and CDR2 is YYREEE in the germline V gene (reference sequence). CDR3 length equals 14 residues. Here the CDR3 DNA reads TGTGCCAGCAGCAATAGACAGGGGGCGCCGGGCTACACCTTC. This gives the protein CASSNRQGAPGYTF.

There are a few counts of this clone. The CDR3 DNA reads as TGTGCCAGCAGCCAAGAACCCCGGGACAGCCTGGGTTTGAACACTGAAGCTTTCTTT. Translation gives CASSQEPRDSLGLNTEAFF. The chain combines TRBV3-1 (or the pseudogene TRBV3-2) with TRBJ1-1; 7 nucleotides agree with TRBD1. The CDR3 spans 19 residues. V dropped 0 bases and J dropped 0; count of bases not matched to a gene: 13. CDR1 is LGHDT, CDR2 YNNKEL, per germline (reference sequence).